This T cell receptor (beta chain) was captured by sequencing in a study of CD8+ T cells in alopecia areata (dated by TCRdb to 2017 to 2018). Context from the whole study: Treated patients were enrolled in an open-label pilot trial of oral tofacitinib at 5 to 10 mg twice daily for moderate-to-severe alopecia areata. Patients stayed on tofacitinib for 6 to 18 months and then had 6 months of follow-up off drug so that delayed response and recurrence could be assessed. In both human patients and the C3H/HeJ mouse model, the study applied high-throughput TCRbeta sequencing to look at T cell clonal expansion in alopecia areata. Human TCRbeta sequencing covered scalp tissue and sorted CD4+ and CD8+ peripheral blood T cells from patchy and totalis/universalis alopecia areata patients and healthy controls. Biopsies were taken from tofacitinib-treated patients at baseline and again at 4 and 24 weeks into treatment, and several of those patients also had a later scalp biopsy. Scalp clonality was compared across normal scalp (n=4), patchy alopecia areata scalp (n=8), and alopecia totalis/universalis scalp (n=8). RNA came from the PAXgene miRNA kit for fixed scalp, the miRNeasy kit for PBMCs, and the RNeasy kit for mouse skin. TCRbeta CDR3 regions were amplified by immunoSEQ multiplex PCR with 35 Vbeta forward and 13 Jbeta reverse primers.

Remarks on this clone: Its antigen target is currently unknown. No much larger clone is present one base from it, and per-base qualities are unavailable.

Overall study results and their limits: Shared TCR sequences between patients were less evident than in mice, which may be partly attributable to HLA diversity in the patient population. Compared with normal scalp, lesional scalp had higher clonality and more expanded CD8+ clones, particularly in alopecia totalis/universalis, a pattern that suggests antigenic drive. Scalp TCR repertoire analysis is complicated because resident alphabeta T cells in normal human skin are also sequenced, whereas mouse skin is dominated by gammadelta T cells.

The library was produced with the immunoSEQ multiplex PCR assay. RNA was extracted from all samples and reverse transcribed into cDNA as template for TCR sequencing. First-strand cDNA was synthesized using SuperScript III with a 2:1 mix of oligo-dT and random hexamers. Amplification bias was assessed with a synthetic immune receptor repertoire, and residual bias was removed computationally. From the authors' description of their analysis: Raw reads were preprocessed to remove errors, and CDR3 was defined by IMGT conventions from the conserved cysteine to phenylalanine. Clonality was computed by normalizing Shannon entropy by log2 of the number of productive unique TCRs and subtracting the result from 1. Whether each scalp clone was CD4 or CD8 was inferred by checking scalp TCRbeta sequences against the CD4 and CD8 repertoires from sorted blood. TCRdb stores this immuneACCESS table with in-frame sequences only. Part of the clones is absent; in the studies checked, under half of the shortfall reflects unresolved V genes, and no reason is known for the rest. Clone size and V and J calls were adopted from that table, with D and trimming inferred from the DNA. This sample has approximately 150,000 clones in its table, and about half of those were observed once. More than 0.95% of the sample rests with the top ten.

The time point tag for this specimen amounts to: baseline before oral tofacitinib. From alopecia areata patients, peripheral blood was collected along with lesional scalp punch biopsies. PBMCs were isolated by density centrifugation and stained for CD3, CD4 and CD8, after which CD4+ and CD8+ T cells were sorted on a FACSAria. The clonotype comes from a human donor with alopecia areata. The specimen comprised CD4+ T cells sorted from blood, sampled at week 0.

The CDR3 amino acid sequence is: CSVAGGGSYNEQFF. The sequenced DNA: TGCAGCGTAGCGGGAGGCGGTTCCTACAATGAGCAGTTCTTC. The rearrangement combines TRBV29-1 with TRBJ2-1; a stretch of 9 junction bases matches TRBD2. CDR1 SQVTM and CDR2 ANQGSEA are derived from the germline V gene. The CDR3, cysteine through phenylalanine, is 14 amino acids long. CDR3 DNA is the only sequence kept; it has 42 bases, read in frame from the first base. Trimming removed 6 bases from V and 1 base from J; the gene matches leave 4 bases unexplained.